This T cell receptor beta chain comes out of a study of T-cell memory formation after mild COVID-19. Notes on the study in general: Day 15 to 85 contracting clones showed balanced CD4/CD8; later expanders leaned CD4+. Some responding clones appeared in pre-infection memory, suggesting cross-reactive memory joined. Researchers report contracting CD4+ clones mostly in CM and EM, with CD8+ clones in EMRA. Clones from the second wave (peaking day 37) had unconfirmed SARS-CoV-2 specificity.

There are many counts of this clonotype. Its specificity is unknown. Trimming removed 8 bases from V and 9 bases from J, with 15 bases in between. This CDR3 is 12 amino acids long. Germline V gene data show CDR1 as SGHRS and CDR2 as YFSETQ. TCRdb independently ran MiXCR on the 5' RACE reads; one entry per CDR3 protein. The data show more than 150,000 distinct CDR3 sequences, approximately 17% seen once. Sequencing was carried out using PBMCs or a T cell subset sorted from them (not recorded which). The receptor was isolated from a man between 18 and 35 years old who had mild COVID-19 (a few samples of this study predate the infection). Cell type and time point are not known. V gene TRBV5-1 combines with J gene TRBJ2-1, with D maybe TRBD1 (6 bases). CDR3 nucleotide sequence: TGCGCCAGTTACAGGGTAGAGGGTGAGCAGTTCTTC. Protein product: CASYRVEGEQFF.